This T cell receptor (beta chain) was retrieved from a study of neurological immune-mediated disorders. Notes on the study in general: The study found no CDR3 amino acid sequences shared by expanded clones across subjects, suggesting private repertoires in all groups.

CDR1 is SGHRS and CDR2 is YFSETQ in the germline V gene. V lost 1 base and J lost 4; bases outside the gene matches: 6. The CDR3 extends over 16 amino acids. In its sample, this clonotype was seen many times. What it binds is not known. TCRdb ran MiXCR on the 5' RACE reads and lists one entry per CDR3 protein. Of 65,000 to 90,000 distinct CDR3 sequences listed, about 3% are singletons. Sequenced material: PBMCs. The source of this sequence is a woman aged 45 to 65 with multiple sclerosis. J is TRBJ2-2 and V is TRBV5-1; 8 bases agree with TRBD2. Here the CDR3 DNA reads TGCGCCAGCAGCTTGTTTTCGCGGGAGGTCACCGGGGAGCTGTTTTTT. This encodes CASSLFSREVTGELFF.